This T cell receptor beta chain stems from a study of blood T cell repertoires in COVID-19. For the study at large: COVID-19 samples, acute and convalescent, were from the United States, Italy and Spain.

J was trimmed by 10 bases and V by 5 bases; bases with no gene match: 9. The V gene's germline CDR1 is KGHSH and CDR2 LQKENI. The CDR3 is 14 amino acids. Symptom resolution, clearance, or two negative PCRs marked the recovered donors of Cohort 3. Study processing details: Researchers report that nucleated cell counts were estimated from reference gene primer amplification. TCRdb's copy holds only in-frame clones and misses some; the assay was immunoSEQ multiplex PCR. The V and J calls and clone size are taken from that table; D and trimming were inferred from the DNA. The table lists under 300,000 clones, 75% to 95% of them singletons.

The TCR sequence derives from a woman between 18 and 29 years old who had recovered from COVID-19. The V gene is TRBV18, the J gene TRBJ2-1, with 9 bases identical to TRBD1. Material: PBMCs or T cells enriched from blood (not recorded which). CDR3 nucleotide sequence: TGTGCCAGCTCAAACGAGGACAGGGGCCGCGAGCAGTTCTTC. Its translation is CASSNEDRGREQFF.